The 26 T cell receptor beta chains listed next were all sequenced from one sample in a study of OX40 agonist ivuxolimab in advanced cancers. Only in-frame clones appear in the TCRdb table, and some are missing; sequencing was by immunoSEQ multiplex PCR. This table holds around 84,000 clones, around 84% found once. This specimen consisted of CD4+ or CD8+ T cells sorted from blood, obtained in a trial of the OX40 agonist ivuxolimab. The receptors were gathered from an adult with an advanced solid tumor such as melanoma, head and neck, liver or kidney cancer.

CDR3 sequence: CASSPSGQFSYEQYF. The CDR3 nucleotides read TGTGCCAGCAGCCCGTCAGGACAGTTCTCCTACGAGCAGTACTTC. V usage is TRBV7-9 and J usage is TRBJ2-7; TRBD1 is a possible D gene (6 bases). This CDR3 region has 15 residues. Trimming took 5 bases from V and 0 from J, leaving 14 bases between them. Looked up from germline, CDR1 is SEHNR and CDR2 is FQNEAQ (reference sequence).

V usage is TRBV11-3 and J usage is TRBJ1-1; TRBD1 might be the D (6 bases). Germline CDR1 SGHNT, CDR2 YENEEA. Trimming left V 5 bases short and J 1 base short, with 17 bases between. The CDR3 extends over 16 amino acids. For the CDR3, the DNA is TGTGCCAGCAGCCCCCGGGCAGCGGGGGCGAACACTGAAGCTTTCTTT. Residues: CASSPRAAGANTEAFF.

The CDR3 DNA reads TGTGCCAGCAGCTTGGGAATGGCGGGGTCCCAGTACTTC. Translation gives CASSLGMAGSQYF. V gene TRBV5-5 combines with J gene TRBJ2-5; possibly TRBD2 for D (6 bases). The V end lost 0 bases, the J end lost 9 bases, and 12 bases lay between the germline ends. CDR1 and CDR2 (germline): SGHKS, YYEKEE (reference sequence). The CDR3 contains 13 residues.

The CDR3 DNA reads as TGCGCCAGCAGCTTGGGTAGCGGGGGCTACAATGAGCAGTTCTTC. This codes for CASSLGSGGYNEQFF. V is TRBV5-1 and J is TRBJ2-1; 9 nucleotides agree with TRBD2. V was pared by 0 bases and J by 3 bases, with 1 base of the junction left unmatched. Per germline, CDR1 SGHRS and CDR2 YFSETQ. The CDR3 has 15 residues.

The chain couples TRBV7-9 to TRBJ1-6, with D perhaps matching TRBD1 (6 bases). CDR1 and CDR2 (germline): SEHNR, FQNEAQ (reference sequence). The V and J ends lost 5 bases and 3 bases respectively, with 14 bases between them. This CDR3 has 16 amino acids. DNA for the CDR3: TGTGCCAGCAGCCAGGGGATTGGGGTCTATAATTCACCCCTCCACTTT. Encoded protein: CASSQGIGVYNSPLHF. The whole variable domain, remainder taken from reference TRBV7-9 and TRBJ1-6, is DTGVSQNPRHKITKRGQNVTFRCDPISEHNRLYWYRQTLGQGPEFLTYFQNEAQLEKSRLLSDRFSAERPKGSFSTLEIQRTEQGDSAMYLCASSQGIGVYNSPLHFGNGTRLTVT.

V usage is TRBV7-9 and J usage is TRBJ2-7, with D unresolved. V dropped 1 base and J dropped 2 bases, with 21 bases sitting between them. CDR3 size: 18 residues. Germline-derived CDR1 and CDR2 are SEHNR and FQNEAQ (reference sequence). The CDR3 DNA follows: TGTGCCAGCAGCTTAGGACCAGCAGGTCCCCTAAATGCCTACGAGCAGTACTTC. The encoded protein is CASSLGPAGPLNAYEQYF.

This rearrangement joins TRBV2 to TRBJ2-5; 11 bases are a match to TRBD2. The end of the DNA fits TRBJ2-7 better, so the J call may be wrong. The CDR3 is 17 amino acids. Germline lookup yields CDR1 SNHLY and CDR2 FYNNEI. The CDR3: CASKPLAGGWEENEQYF. In DNA, the CDR3 is TGTGCCAGCAAGCCCCTAGCGGGGGGTTGGGAGGAGAACGAGCAGTACTTC.

The chain couples TRBV30 to TRBJ2-1; 13 bases fit TRBD2. CDR3 size: 15 residues. J was trimmed by 9 bases and V by 5 bases; bases with no gene match: 10. Germline V lookup: CDR1 GTSNPN, CDR2 SVGIG (reference sequence). This CDR3 is CAWGQGGTSGAEQFF. DNA of the CDR3: TGTGCCTGGGGCCAAGGGGGGACTAGCGGGGCTGAGCAGTTCTTC.

This chain uses TRBV5-1 with TRBJ2-7; D might be TRBD1 (6 bases). The CDR3 extends over 13 amino acids. CDR1 SGHRS and CDR2 YFSETQ come from the germline V gene. Trimming left V 5 bases short and J 2 bases short, with 11 bases between. The CDR3 DNA sequence: TGCGCCAGCAGGACAGGAGGTACCTACGAGCAGTACTTC. Its translation is CASRTGGTYEQYF.

This chain links TRBV5-1 with TRBJ2-7, with D perhaps assigned TRBD1 or TRBD2 (6 bases each). V lost 4 bases and J lost 3, with 17 bases in between. Germline-derived CDR1 and CDR2 are SGHRS and YFSETQ. This CDR3 contains 15 residues. The CDR3 region is CASSTVPGGLYEQYF. In DNA, the CDR3 is TGCGCCAGCAGCACAGTACCCGGGGGCCTCTACGAGCAGTACTTC.

This clone has only one observation. The V call is TRBV27, the J call TRBJ2-1; weak D call: TRBD1 (6 bases). The CDR3 runs to 20 residues. Trimming shortened V by 3 bases and J by 3 bases, and 27 bases separated the two germline ends. CDR1 MNHEY and CDR2 SMNVEV come from the germline V gene (reference sequence). The CDR3 DNA reads TGTGCCAGCAGTTTGGCACCTCTTATCACCGGGACACCATTCTACAATGAGCAGTTCTTC. Amino acid sequence: CASSLAPLITGTPFYNEQFF.

CDR3 region: CASSSSSGGAHKYF. In DNA, the CDR3 is TGTGCCAGCAGTTCCTCTAGCGGGGGGGCCCACAAGTACTTC. V gene TRBV27 combines with J gene TRBJ2-5; 12 bases line up with TRBD2. V shed 4 bases, J shed 12 bases, and the junction held 9 bases outside the gene matches. Germline CDR1 MNHEY, CDR2 SMNVEV (reference sequence). The CDR3 is 14 residues long.

V and J are TRBV5-1 and TRBJ1-1; D might be TRBD1 (5 bases). Between the trimmed V and J ends, which lost 7 bases and 2 bases, there was a span of 12 bases. The CDR3 length is 13 residues. Germline V gives CDR1 SGHRS, CDR2 YFSETQ. In nucleotides, the CDR3 is TGCGCCAGCTCCGGGACCTCAAACACTGAAGCTTTCTTT. This codes for CASSGTSNTEAFF. Variable domain in full (rest from reference TRBV5-1 and TRBJ1-1): KAGVTQTPRYLIKTRGQQVTLSCSPISGHRSVSWYQQTPGQGLQFLFEYFSETQRNKGNFPGRFSGRQFSNSRSEMNVSTLELGDSALYLCASSGTSNTEAFFGQGTRLTVV.

The genes are TRBV5-1 and TRBJ1-4, with TRBD1 matching over 7 bases. Trimming at V came to 2 bases and at J to 4 bases, leaving 17 bases not matched to a gene. Germline CDR1 reads SGHRS; CDR2 reads YFSETQ. The CDR3 loop spans 19 amino acids. The CDR3 DNA reads TGCGCCAGCAGCTTTAACAGGGGATCATCAATTGTTAGTAATGAAAAACTGTTTTTT. This sequence encodes CASSFNRGSSIVSNEKLFF.

The rearrangement uses TRBV5-1 and TRBJ2-3, with D unclear. Germline CDR1 reads SGHRS; CDR2 reads YFSETQ. V was clipped by 0 bases and J by 2 bases, with 10 bases between them. CDR3 length: 15 residues. The CDR3 here is CASSLVLAITDTQYF. The DNA for the CDR3 is TGCGCCAGCAGCTTGGTATTGGCTATCACAGATACGCAGTATTTT.

The chain joins TRBV11-2 to TRBJ2-2, with 7 nucleotides matching TRBD1. The CDR3 sequence is 15 residues long. Germline values: CDR1 SGHAT, CDR2 FQNNGV. V gave up 2 bases and J gave up 6 bases; unmatched junction bases: 6. The DNA for the CDR3 is TGTGCCAGCAGCTTAACGACAGGGATTGCCGGGGAGCTGTTTTTT. Encoded protein: CASSLTTGIAGELFF.

The V gene is TRBV11-2, the J gene TRBJ2-5; 7 nucleotides line up with TRBD1. TRBJ2-7 explains the end of the DNA better; the J call may be wrong. Germline CDR1 SGHAT, CDR2 FQNNGV. This CDR3 has 14 residues. CDR3: CASSSDRFGYEQYF. In DNA form, the CDR3 reads TGTGCCAGCAGCTCGGACAGGTTCGGCTACGAGCAGTACTTC.

V gene TRBV18 combines with J gene TRBJ2-7, with TRBD1 matching 9 bases. CDR1 and CDR2 from the germline V gene are KGHSH and LQKENI. The CDR3 consists of 15 residues. V was clipped by 2 bases and J by 3 bases; unmatched bases: 5. The CDR3 protein is CASSPSGTGNYEQYF. CDR3 nucleotide sequence: TGTGCCAGCTCACCATCCGGGACAGGGAACTACGAGCAGTACTTC.

This clone was seen only once. The rearrangement uses TRBV7-9 and TRBJ2-3, with 10 bases fitting TRBD1. V dropped 2 bases and J dropped 5; count of bases not matched to a gene: 10. The germline V gene encodes CDR1 SEHNR and CDR2 FQNEAQ (reference sequence). CDR3 length equals 17 residues. Here the CDR3 reads CASSLRVGTGAGDTQYF. CDR3 coding DNA: TGTGCCAGCAGCTTAAGGGTCGGGACAGGGGCAGGAGATACGCAGTATTTT.

V is TRBV23-1 and J is TRBJ1-4; TRBD1 matches at 8 bases. TRBV23-1 is noted as an ORF with a role that remains uncertain. Losses at the gene ends were 6 bases for V and 8 bases for J; bases not matched to a gene: 14. The CDR3 sequence is 16 residues long. CDR3 amino acids: CASSPLRTGRREKLFF. The CDR3, as DNA: TGCGCCAGCAGCCCACTTCGGACAGGGAGAAGGGAAAAACTGTTTTTT.

The genes are TRBV2 and TRBJ2-5, with D hard to call. Gene TRBJ2-7 matches the end of the DNA better, so the J call may be wrong. There are 13 residues in the CDR3. CDR1 and CDR2 from the germline V gene are SNHLY and FYNNEI. CDR3 DNA: TGTGCCACTGTCCCTTCAGACTCCTACGAGCAGTACTTC. Residues: CATVPSDSYEQYF.

This clone was recorded a few times. The V call is TRBV4-3, the J call TRBJ2-7; D gene unclear. The V gene lost 0 bases and the J gene lost 5 bases, with 14 bases spanning the gap. The germline V gene has CDR1 LGHNA and CDR2 YSLEER. The length of the CDR3 is 15 residues. CDR3 in DNA: TGCGCCAGCAGCCAAGATCGGAGTAGCTTCGACGAGCAGTACTTC. This sequence encodes CASSQDRSSFDEQYF.

V usage is TRBV10-3 and J usage is TRBJ1-2; TRBD1 might be the D (6 bases). The V and J ends lost 6 bases and 7 bases respectively, with 12 bases between them. From germline, CDR1 is ENHRY and CDR2 SYGVKD. CDR3 size: 12 residues. The chain's CDR3 is CAIRLQGGGYTF. The CDR3 DNA is TGTGCCATCAGGCTACAGGGTGGTGGCTACACCTTC.

As DNA, the CDR3 is TGTGCCAGCAGTAGGACAGGGGTGGGCAATCAGCCCCAGCATTTT. Protein: CASSRTGVGNQPQHF. The rearrangement links TRBV27 to TRBJ1-5; 9 bases are shared with TRBD1. The CDR3 length is 15 residues. Unmatched junction bases numbered 4, after V lost 5 bases and J lost 2 bases. Germline lookup yields CDR1 MNHEY and CDR2 SMNVEV (reference sequence).

Note on this clone: This specimen includes other DNA sequences encoding the same CDR3. The rearrangement joins TRBV19 to TRBJ2-5; D call uncertain. Trimming cost V 3 bases and J 2 bases, with 4 bases left between them. The CDR3 extends over 12 amino acids. From germline, CDR1 is LNHDA and CDR2 SQIVND (reference sequence). CDR3 DNA sequence: TGTGCCAGTAGTATTGGGCAAGAGACCCAGTACTTC. It codes for CASSIGQETQYF.

The chain links TRBV2 to TRBJ1-4; 9 positions agree with TRBD1. The germline gives CDR1 SNHLY, CDR2 FYNNEI. The CDR3 length is 15 residues. The V and J ends lost 2 bases and 7 bases, in that order; junction bases with no gene match: 5. Here the CDR3 reads CASSELGTGFEKLFF. CDR3 nucleotide sequence: TGTGCCAGCAGTGAATTAGGGACAGGGTTTGAAAAACTGTTTTTT.